Below are 14 T cell receptor beta chains sequenced from a single sample in a study of T cells in Graves' hyperthyroidism and ophthalmopathy. The investigators amplified TCR beta CDR3 regions from RNA transcripts. First-round RT-PCR targeting the TCR CDR3 was performed with the HTBI primer set. One entry per CDR3 protein results from TCRdb running MiXCR on the multiplex PCR reads. The data hold a few hundred thousand distinct CDR3 sequences, with roughly 13% observed a single time. The sequenced material came from blood. All receptors derive from a woman in her forties with Graves' ophthalmopathy.

This clonotype was counted at least ten times. The V and J genes are TRBV27 and TRBJ2-3, with D possibly being TRBD1 (6 bases). Trimming stripped 8 bases from V and 0 bases from J, with 18 bases between. The CDR3 extends over 16 amino acids. Germline CDR1 reads MNHEY; CDR2 reads SMNVEV (reference sequence). The DNA of the CDR3 is TGTGCCAGCGGATCTGGACAGTTAGGGAGCACAGATACGCAGTATTTT. It is translated as CASGSGQLGSTDTQYF.

This clonotype was recorded a few times. Without the conserved terminal phenylalanine or tryptophan, this CDR3 likely stems from a read error. This CDR3 is CASSAGQGFTDTQYL. Here the CDR3 DNA reads TGCGCCAGCAGCGCGGGACAGGGGTTCACAGATACGCAGTATCTT. The rearrangement uses TRBV5-1 and TRBJ2-3; 10 positions agree with TRBD1. With V trimmed by 4 bases and J by 2 bases, 4 bases remained unmatched. The CDR3 is 15 residues long. Germline assignment: CDR1 SGHRS and CDR2 YFSETQ.

This clonotype was counted ten times or more. A much larger clone lies one base from this, so it may be a read error. The chain has TRBV11-2 and TRBJ2-3, with 9 bases matching TRBD2. The germline CDR1 and CDR2 sequences are SGHAT and FQNNGV. The CDR3 extends over 15 amino acids. With 4 bases clipped from V and 1 base from J, the junction kept 3 bases outside the gene matches. CDR3 DNA sequence: TGTGCCAGCAGCTCCTGGACTAGCGGCACAGATACGCAGTATTTT. Residues: CASSSWTSGTDTQYF.

This clonotype was seen ten or more times. V is TRBV5-6 and J is TRBJ1-2; possibly TRBD1 for D (5 bases). The V end lost 0 bases, the J end lost 5 bases, and 11 bases lay between the germline ends. Germline CDR1 SGHDT, CDR2 YYEEEE. This CDR3 has 14 amino acids. The CDR3 reads CASSLVGQGYGYTF. The CDR3 region has the DNA TGTGCCAGCAGCTTGGTGGGGCAGGGATATGGCTACACCTTC.

Details on this clonotype: A read error may be the cause here, since a much bigger clone is one base away. The chain links TRBV29-1 to TRBJ2-7, with TRBD2 matching 8 bases. In germline, CDR1 is SQVTM, CDR2 ANQGSEA. Unmatched junction bases numbered 8, after V lost 6 bases and J lost 1 base. This CDR3 contains 14 residues. The CDR3 DNA reads as TGCAGCGTCGAGGGACTAGTGGGATCCTACGAGCAGTACTTC. Protein: CSVEGLVGSYEQYF.

The J gene is TRBJ1-4, the V gene TRBV5-1; D perhaps matches TRBD1 (6 bases). Trimming shortened V by 0 bases and J by 5 bases, and 11 bases separated the two germline ends. The germline V gene encodes CDR1 SGHRS and CDR2 YFSETQ. The CDR3 loop spans 15 amino acids. This chain's CDR3 is CASSLEGGVNEKLFF. The CDR3 coding sequence is TGCGCCAGCAGCTTGGAGGGGGGTGTAAATGAAAAACTGTTTTTT.

This clonotype was seen many times. The chain is built from TRBV28 and TRBJ1-4; TRBD1 might be the D (6 bases). Germline CDR1 reads MDHEN; CDR2 reads SYDVKM. This CDR3 region has 18 residues. V lost 5 bases to trimming and J lost 3 bases, with 22 bases between them. In DNA form, the CDR3 reads TGTGCCAGCAGTCTCCCCCAGGGGTACTTCGGCCCTAATGAAAAACTGTTTTTT. As protein: CASSLPQGYFGPNEKLFF.

This clonotype was detected a few times. The chain uses TRBV7-9 and TRBJ1-2; D is possibly TRBD1 (6 bases). This CDR3 contains 14 residues. The germline V and J ends were trimmed by 1 base and 8 bases, with 14 bases remaining between them. The germline V gene has CDR1 SEHNR and CDR2 FQNEAQ (reference sequence). The CDR3 DNA is TGTGCCAGCAGCTTAGAGACAGGCATATCCGGCTACACCTTC. Translated: CASSLETGISGYTF. The entire variable domain, with the rest obtained from reference TRBV7-9 and TRBJ1-2, is as follows: DTGVSQNPRHKITKRGQNVTFRCDPISEHNRLYWYRQTLGQGPEFLTYFQNEAQLEKSRLLSDRFSAERPKGSFSTLEIQRTEQGDSAMYLCASSLETGISGYTFGSGTRLTVV.

With respect to this clonotype: Given a much more abundant clone one base away, this may be a read error. The chain recombines TRBV28 with TRBJ1-5, with D perhaps TRBD1 (6 bases). Germline V gives CDR1 MDHEN, CDR2 SYDVKM. This CDR3 contains 15 residues. Here the CDR3 DNA reads TGTGCCAGCAGTTTATTAGGGGGTCCCAATCAGCCCCGGCATTTT. Translated: CASSLLGGPNQPRHF.

This clonotype was recorded many times. This chain joins TRBV28 and TRBJ2-7, with 10 bases lining up with TRBD2. Per the germline V gene, CDR1 is MDHEN and CDR2 is SYDVKM. V lost 3 bases to trimming and J lost 1 base; unmatched junction nucleotides: 12. The CDR3 spans 18 residues. The CDR3 here is CASSFPWASGSPSYEQYF. In DNA, the CDR3 is TGTGCCAGCAGTTTCCCCTGGGCTAGCGGGAGTCCATCCTACGAGCAGTACTTC.

This chain uses TRBV19 with TRBJ1-5; D perhaps matches TRBD1 (5 bases). From germline, CDR1 is LNHDA and CDR2 SQIVND (reference sequence). The CDR3 spans 15 residues. Trimming removed 5 bases from V and 0 bases from J, with 11 bases in between. The CDR3 region has the DNA TGTGCCAGTAGTGACTCAGGGCGTAGCAATCAGCCCCAGCATTTT. It translates to CASSDSGRSNQPQHF.

In this sample, this clonotype turned up many times. The CDR3 reads CASRARQTDTQYF. CDR3 nucleotide sequence: TGTGCCAGCAGGGCCAGACAGACAGATACGCAGTATTTT. The rearrangement links TRBV2 to TRBJ2-3, with TRBD1 as a possible D gene (5 bases). Trimming pared 6 bases from V and 3 bases from J, leaving 10 bases between. The CDR3 is 13 residues long. The germline CDR1 and CDR2 sequences are SNHLY and FYNNEI.

This clonotype was counted many times. The J gene is TRBJ2-7, the V gene TRBV10-3, with D tentatively TRBD1 (5 bases). V was pared by 3 bases and J by 3 bases, with 9 bases between. Germline V gene sequence: CDR1 ENHRY, CDR2 SYGVKD. CDR3 length: 13 residues. CDR3: CAISEDSIYEQYF. CDR3 bases: TGTGCCATCAGTGAAGACAGTATCTACGAGCAGTACTTC.

This clonotype was counted at least ten times. V is TRBV28 and J is TRBJ1-5; 7 nucleotides align to TRBD1. Germline V CDR1 and CDR2: MDHEN, SYDVKM. The V and J ends lost 10 bases and 5 bases, in that order; junction bases with no gene match: 14. CDR3 length equals 15 residues. CDR3 coding DNA: TGTGCCACCCAAACGGGGGCAGGGGGGGATCAGCCCCAGCATTTT. Translated, it gives CATQTGAGGDQPQHF. Supplemented by reference TRBV28 and TRBJ1-5, the full variable domain reads DVKVTQSSRYLVKRTGEKVFLECVQDMDHENMFWYRQDPGLGLRLIYFSYDVKMKEKGDIPEGYSVSREKKERFSLILESASTNQTSMYLCATQTGAGGDQPQHFGDGTRLSIL.